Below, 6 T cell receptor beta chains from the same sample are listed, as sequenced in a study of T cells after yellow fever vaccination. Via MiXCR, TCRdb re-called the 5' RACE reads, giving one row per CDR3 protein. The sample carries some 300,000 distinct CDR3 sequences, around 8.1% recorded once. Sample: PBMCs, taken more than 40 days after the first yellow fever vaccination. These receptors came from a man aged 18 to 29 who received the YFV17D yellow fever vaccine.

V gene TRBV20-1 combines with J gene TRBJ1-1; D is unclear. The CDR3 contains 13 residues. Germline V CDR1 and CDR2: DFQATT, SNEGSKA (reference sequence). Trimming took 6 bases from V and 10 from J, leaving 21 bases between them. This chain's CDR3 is CSADRSGTLVAFF. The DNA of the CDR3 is TGCAGTGCCGACCGTTCCGGCACCCTTGTAGCTTTCTTT.

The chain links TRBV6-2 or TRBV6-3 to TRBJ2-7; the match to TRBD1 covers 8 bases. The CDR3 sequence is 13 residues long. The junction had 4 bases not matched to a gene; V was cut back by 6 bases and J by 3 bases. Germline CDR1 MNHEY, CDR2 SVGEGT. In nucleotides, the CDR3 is TGTGCCAGCAGAACCGGGACAGGCTACGAGCAGTACGTC. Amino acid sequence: CASRTGTGYEQYV.

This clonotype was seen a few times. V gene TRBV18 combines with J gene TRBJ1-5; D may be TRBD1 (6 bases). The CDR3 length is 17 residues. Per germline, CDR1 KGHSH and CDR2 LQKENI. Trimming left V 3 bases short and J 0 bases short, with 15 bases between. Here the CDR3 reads CASSPDHRTDSNQPQHF. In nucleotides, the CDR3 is TGTGCCAGCTCACCCGACCACCGGACAGATAGCAATCAGCCCCAGCATTTT.

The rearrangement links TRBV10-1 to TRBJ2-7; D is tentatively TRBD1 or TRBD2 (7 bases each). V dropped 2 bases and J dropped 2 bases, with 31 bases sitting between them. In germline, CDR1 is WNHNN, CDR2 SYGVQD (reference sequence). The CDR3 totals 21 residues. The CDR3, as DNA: TGCGCCAGCAGTGAGCGAGGAGGGGAGGGGACAGATACTCCTGCGACCTACGAGCAGTACGTC. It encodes CASSERGGEGTDTPATYEQYV.

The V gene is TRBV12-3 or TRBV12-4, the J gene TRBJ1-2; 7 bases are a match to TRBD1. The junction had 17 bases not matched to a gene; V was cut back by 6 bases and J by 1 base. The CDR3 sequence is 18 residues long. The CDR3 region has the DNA TGTGCCAGCAGGGAATTGGCTGTGACAGGGATGGGTAACTATGGCTACACCTTC. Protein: CASRELAVTGMGNYGYTF.

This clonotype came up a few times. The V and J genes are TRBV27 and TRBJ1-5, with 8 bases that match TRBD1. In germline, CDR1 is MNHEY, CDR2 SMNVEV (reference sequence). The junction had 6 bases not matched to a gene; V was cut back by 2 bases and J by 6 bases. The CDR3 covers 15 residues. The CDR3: CASSLQGAQGQPQHF. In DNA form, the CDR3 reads TGTGCCAGCAGTTTACAGGGGGCGCAGGGTCAGCCCCAGCATTTT.